This T cell receptor beta chain comes out of a study of response to subunit inactivated influenza vaccine (dated 2018 in TCRdb). General notes on the study: Deep quantitative T cell receptor repertoire profiling was used in the study to track responses to a trivalent subunit inactivated influenza vaccine.

The method behind the library was RT-PCR. Sequenced using an Illumina HiSeq 2500. The public reads were quality trimmed at Q25 with fastp and then assembled into clones with MiXCR by TCRdb, keeping productive beta chains. When rows share a CDR3 protein, they turn into one entry using the most common DNA and genes. For this sample the table gives roughly 500,000 distinct CDR3 sequences, of which around 25% were detected only once. The top ten hold under 2.5% of the sample. The research as a whole found: The authors suggested that each seasonal influenza vaccination may recruit only a limited number of new T cells.

Here V drops 0 bases and J drops 4 bases, and the junction holds 13 bases not matched to any gene. The CDR3 spans 17 residues, from the cysteine through the phenylalanine. Kept here is only the CDR3 DNA, which spans 51 bases and is read in frame from base 1. CDR1 and CDR2, per the germline V gene, are SGHRS and YFSETQ. Concerning this clonotype: This receptor's antigen is unknown. Qualities for individual bases were not recorded, and no much larger clone is one base off.

Recombination linked TRBV5-1 to TRBJ2-7; 7 bases in between match TRBD1. This receptor was taken from a man aged 45-60 years who received an inactivated influenza vaccine. Donor details come from another sample of the same person, matched by shared clones. The sequencing here drew on CD4+ T cells sorted from PBMCs, taken approximately 5 days after vaccination. The DNA sequence follows: TGCGCCAGCAGCTTGGCCCGGACAGGTTTCGACCCTTACGAGCAGTACTTC. It encodes CASSLARTGFDPYEQYF.